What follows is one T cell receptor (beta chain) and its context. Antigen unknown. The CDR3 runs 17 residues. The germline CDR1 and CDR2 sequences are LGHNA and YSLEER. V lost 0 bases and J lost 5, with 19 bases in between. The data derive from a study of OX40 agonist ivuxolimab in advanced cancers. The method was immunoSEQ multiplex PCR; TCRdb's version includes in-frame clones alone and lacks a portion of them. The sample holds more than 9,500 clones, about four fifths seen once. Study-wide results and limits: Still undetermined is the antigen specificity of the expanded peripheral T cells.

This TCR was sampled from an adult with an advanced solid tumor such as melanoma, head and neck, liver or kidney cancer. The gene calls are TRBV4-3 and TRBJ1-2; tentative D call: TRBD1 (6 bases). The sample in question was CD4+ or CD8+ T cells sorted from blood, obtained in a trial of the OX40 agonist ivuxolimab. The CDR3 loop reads CASSQEIEGGRYYGYTF. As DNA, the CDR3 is TGCGCCAGCAGCCAAGAGATCGAGGGGGGGCGGTATTATGGCTACACCTTC.